Listed here are 13 T cell receptor beta chains from one sample, sequenced in a study of memory B cells and T cells in multiple sclerosis. Stimulus-free culture yielded autoproliferating CFSE-dim and non-proliferating CFSE-high T cells, each sequenced separately. Replicate wells were pooled after more than 6 days of stimulus-free culture of more than 45 million CFSE-labeled PBMCs. Profiling relied on immunoSEQ multiplex PCR, and the TCRdb table lists in-frame clones only, not all of them. The sample includes some 48,000 clones, 82% of them seen just once. The antigens these receptors bind are not known. Sample: PBMCs from blood kept in culture. The receptor source for this set is a human donor with multiple sclerosis.

CDR3 sequence: CASSPLNTEAFF. For the CDR3, the DNA is TGTGCCAGCAGCCCACTTAACACTGAAGCTTTCTTT. The rearrangement joins TRBV7-8 to TRBJ1-1, with D uncertain. CDR3 length: 12 residues. Germline V gene lookup returns CDR1 SGHVS and CDR2 FQNEAQ. V lost 5 bases, J lost 2 bases, and 6 bases lay in between.

The chain joins TRBV29-1 to TRBJ1-1, with 9 bases that match TRBD1. The V gene's germline CDR1 is SQVTM and CDR2 ANQGSEA. The J segment lost 4 bases and the V segment lost 6 bases, leaving 21 bases of the junction unmatched. The CDR3 runs 18 residues. CDR3 DNA sequence: TGCAGCGTCGCCGGGACAGGGACAAGAAGGGGTGGTAGCACTGAAGCTTTCTTT. Translation gives CSVAGTGTRRGGSTEAFF.

This clone was picked up a small number of times. The chain recombines TRBV19 with TRBJ1-6, with no clear D. Trimming took 4 bases from V and 0 from J, leaving 7 bases between them. CDR3 size: 15 residues. CDR1 and CDR2 from the germline V gene are LNHDA and SQIVND (reference sequence). CDR3 residues: CASSTGSSYNSPLHF. CDR3 coding DNA: TGTGCCAGTAGTACCGGGAGCTCCTATAATTCACCCCTCCACTTT.

This chain joins TRBV9 and TRBJ2-7, with D possibly being TRBD1 or TRBD2 (5 bases each). Germline assignment: CDR1 SGDLS and CDR2 YYNGEE. The CDR3 extends over 15 amino acids. V was pared by 0 bases and J by 7 bases, with 17 bases between. The CDR3 DNA reads as TGTGCCAGCAGCGTAGACTTCAGCCGGGGCCATGAGCAGTACTTC. Its protein is CASSVDFSRGHEQYF.

The chain links TRBV6-6 to TRBJ2-1, with D unresolved. Trimming took off 5 bases at V and 9 bases at J, with 11 bases between the two ends. The CDR3 length is 12 residues. The germline gives CDR1 MNHNY, CDR2 SVGAGI (reference sequence). CDR3 nucleotides: TGTGCCAGCAGTGCTAACAGTTTTGAGCAGTTCTTC. Protein: CASSANSFEQFF.

This sequence joins TRBV5-1 and TRBJ1-3, with D tentatively TRBD1 (5 bases). Trimming cost V 4 bases and J 8 bases, with 10 bases left between them. CDR3 length equals 12 residues. The germline V gene encodes CDR1 SGHRS and CDR2 YFSETQ. CDR3 DNA: TGCGCCAGCAGCCCCGGGGCGGACACCATATATTTT. This gives the protein CASSPGADTIYF.

In DNA, the CDR3 is TGTGCCAGCAGCGAGGACAGGAGCTCCTACGAGCAGTACTTC. This gives the protein CASSEDRSSYEQYF. The genes are TRBV25-1 and TRBJ2-7, with TRBD1 matching over 7 bases. The germline gives CDR1 MGHDK, CDR2 SYGVNS. CDR3 length equals 14 residues. The V gene end was trimmed by 6 bases and the J gene end by 0 bases; junction bases not matched to a gene: 5.

The V call is TRBV6-6, the J call TRBJ1-5; 7 positions match TRBD1. Losses at the gene ends were 7 bases for V and 4 bases for J; bases not matched to a gene: 10. There are 15 residues in the CDR3. CDR1 MNHNY and CDR2 SVGAGI come from the germline V gene (reference sequence). The DNA for the CDR3 is TGTGCCAGCAACCCGACAGGGTCACGAAATCAGCCCCAGCATTTT. Protein: CASNPTGSRNQPQHF.

The chain carries TRBV29-1 and TRBJ1-5, with D unclear. Germline-derived CDR1 and CDR2 are SQVTM and ANQGSEA. The CDR3 is made up of 12 amino acids. The V and J ends lost 4 bases and 4 bases respectively, with 8 bases between them. CDR3 DNA sequence: TGCAGCGTTGGCCAAGGGAATCAGCCCCAGCATTTT. Encoded protein: CSVGQGNQPQHF.

The chain's CDR3 is CASSQDRNTEAFF. CDR3 sequence (DNA): TGCGCCAGCAGCCAAGATCGGAACACTGAAGCTTTCTTT. The rearrangement joins TRBV4-1 to TRBJ1-1; D uncertain. CDR1 is MGHRA and CDR2 is YSYEKL in the germline V gene. The germline V and J ends were trimmed by 0 bases and 1 base, with 3 bases remaining between them. This CDR3 contains 13 residues.

The gene calls are TRBV7-2 and TRBJ1-6; 7 bases are shared with TRBD1. CDR3 length: 15 amino acids. With 5 bases clipped from V and 9 bases from J, the junction kept 10 bases outside the gene matches. The germline gives CDR1 SGHTA, CDR2 FQGNSA. CDR3 nucleotide sequence: TGTGCCAGCAGCCCCAACGCACAGGGGATTTCACCCCTCCACTTT. This translates into CASSPNAQGISPLHF.

CDR3 sequence reads: CASSIGQGRDTQYF. The CDR3 bases are TGTGCCAGTAGTATCGGGCAGGGAAGGGATACGCAGTATTTT. The rearrangement joins TRBV19 to TRBJ2-3, with D maybe TRBD1 (5 bases). The germline gives CDR1 LNHDA, CDR2 SQIVND (reference sequence). V was trimmed by 3 bases and J by 6 bases, leaving 13 bases between them. The CDR3 is 14 amino acids.

V is TRBV19 and J is TRBJ2-2, with 7 bases aligning to TRBD1. With 4 bases clipped from V and 5 bases from J, the junction kept 7 bases outside the gene matches. The CDR3 is made up of 15 amino acids. Germline V CDR1 and CDR2: LNHDA, SQIVND (reference sequence). The DNA for the CDR3 is TGTGCCAGTAGTAGGGGACAGCTTTCAACCGGGGAGCTGTTTTTT. Translated, it gives CASSRGQLSTGELFF.